The clone carrying this T cell receptor (beta chain) has a single count. Antigen: not known. The CDR3 runs to 13 residues. From germline, CDR1 is SGHRS and CDR2 YFSETQ. V was pared by 5 bases and J by 13 bases, with 10 bases of the junction left unmatched. Here immunoSEQ multiplex PCR was the method, and the copy in TCRdb shows in-frame clones only, minus some. Found here are more than 95,000 clones, 90% to 95% of them singletons; the top ten hold around 0.33%. The sample belongs to a study of OX40 agonist ivuxolimab in advanced cancers. Whole-study context: Patients with prior anti-PD-1, anti-PD-L1 or anti-CTLA-4 therapy were eligible; roughly 40% had some.

Study results and caveats: Dose levels from 0.1 to 3.0 mg/kg saw CD4+ and CD8+ blood T cells expand clonally by week 6. Normalized expansion of T-cell clones was also low for some nonresponders.

Sampling times: baseline, cycle 4 day 1, cycle 7 day 1. V is TRBV5-1 and J is TRBJ2-1; 9 bases align to TRBD2. This clonotype originated in an adult with an advanced solid tumor such as melanoma, head and neck, liver or kidney cancer. The source material was CD4+ or CD8+ T cells sorted from blood, sampled in a trial of the OX40 agonist ivuxolimab. Here the CDR3 DNA reads TGCGCCAGCAGTGGTGGTAGCGGGAGCATTCAGTTCTTC. This encodes CASSGGSGSIQFF.